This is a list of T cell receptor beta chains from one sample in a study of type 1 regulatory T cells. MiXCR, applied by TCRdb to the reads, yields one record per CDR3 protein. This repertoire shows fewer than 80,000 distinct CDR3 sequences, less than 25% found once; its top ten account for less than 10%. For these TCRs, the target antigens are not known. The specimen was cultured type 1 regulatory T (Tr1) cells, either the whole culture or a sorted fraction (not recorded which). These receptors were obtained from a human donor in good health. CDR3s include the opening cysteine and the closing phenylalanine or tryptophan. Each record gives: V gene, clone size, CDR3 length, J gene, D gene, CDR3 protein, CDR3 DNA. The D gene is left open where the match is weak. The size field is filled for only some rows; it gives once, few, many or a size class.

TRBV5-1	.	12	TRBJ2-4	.	CASSLRGNIQYF	TGCGCCAGCAGCTTACGGGGGAACATTCAGTACTTC
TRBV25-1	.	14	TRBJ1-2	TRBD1	CASSGSGTAYGYTF	TGTGCCAGCAGTGGCTCCGGGACAGCCTATGGCTACACCTTC
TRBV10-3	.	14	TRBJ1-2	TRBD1	CAISESGQVYGYTF	TGTGCCATCAGTGAGTCGGGACAGGTCTATGGCTACACCTTC
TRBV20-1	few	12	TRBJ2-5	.	CSARGAGETQYF	TGCAGTGCTAGAGGGGCCGGGGAGACCCAGTACTTC
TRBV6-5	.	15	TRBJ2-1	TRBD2	CASSLQGLAGSEQFF	TGTGCCAGCAGCCTACAGGGACTAGCGGGATCTGAGCAGTTCTTC
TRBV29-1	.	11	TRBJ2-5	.	CSVVGGETQYF	TGCAGCGTTGTGGGCGGGGAGACCCAGTACTTC
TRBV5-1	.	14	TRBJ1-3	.	CASSLSGGGNTIYF	TGCGCCAGCAGCTTGTCCGGGGGTGGAAACACCATATATTTT
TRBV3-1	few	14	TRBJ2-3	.	CASSQDPGTDTQYF	TGTGCCAGCAGCCAAGATCCGGGCACAGATACGCAGTATTTT
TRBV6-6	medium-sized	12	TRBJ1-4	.	CASSYSRATLFF	TGTGCCAGCAGTTACTCAAGGGCGACACTGTTTTTT
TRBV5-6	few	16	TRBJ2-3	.	CASSWGRTIEADTQYF	TGTGCCAGCAGCTGGGGAAGGACTATTGAAGCAGATACGCAGTATTTT
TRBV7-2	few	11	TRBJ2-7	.	CASSFLYEQYF	TGTGCCAGCAGTTTTTTGTACGAGCAGTACTTC
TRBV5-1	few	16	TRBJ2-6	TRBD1	CASSSLTGAGANVLTF	TGCGCCAGCAGCTCATTGACAGGGGCTGGTGCCAACGTCCTGACTTTC
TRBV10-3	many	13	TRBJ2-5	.	CAISPGGEETQYF	TGTGCCATCAGTCCGGGGGGCGAGGAGACCCAGTACTTC
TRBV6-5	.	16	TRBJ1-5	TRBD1	CASSYGGQYSNQPQHF	TGTGCCAGCAGTTACGGGGGACAGTATAGCAATCAGCCCCAGCATTTT
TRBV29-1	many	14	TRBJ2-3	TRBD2	CSAGTSGTTDTQYF	TGCAGCGCCGGGACTAGCGGGACCACAGATACGCAGTATTTT
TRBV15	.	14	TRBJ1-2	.	CATSRDPGNYGYTF	TGTGCCACCAGCAGAGATCCGGGGAACTATGGCTACACCTTC
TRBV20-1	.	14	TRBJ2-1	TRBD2	CSADIAGGGNEQFF	TGCAGTGCCGATATAGCGGGAGGCGGCAATGAGCAGTTCTTC
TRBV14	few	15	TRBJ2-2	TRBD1	CASSIGTGHTGELFF	TGTGCCAGCAGCATAGGGACAGGTCACACCGGGGAGCTGTTTTTT
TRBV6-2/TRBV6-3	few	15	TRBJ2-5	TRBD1	CASRKSRDSQETQYF	TGTGCCAGCAGGAAGAGCAGGGACAGCCAAGAGACCCAGTACTTC
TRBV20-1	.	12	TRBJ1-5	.	CSASRGDQPQHF	TGCAGTGCTTCCAGGGGCGATCAGCCCCAGCATTTT
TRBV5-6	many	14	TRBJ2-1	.	CASSPTRGPPSQFF	TGTGCCAGCAGCCCCACGAGAGGACCTCCCAGTCAATTCTTC
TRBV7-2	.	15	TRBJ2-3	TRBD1	CASSKTGGFTDTQYF	TGTGCCAGCAGTAAGACAGGGGGATTCACAGATACGCAGTATTTT
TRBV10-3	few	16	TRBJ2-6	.	CATLQGSYSGANVLTF	TGTGCCACCCTACAGGGATCCTACTCTGGGGCCAACGTCCTGACTTTC
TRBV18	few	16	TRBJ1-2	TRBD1	CASSPYAPGQGGGYTF	TGTGCCAGCTCACCATATGCTCCGGGACAGGGAGGCGGCTACACCTTC
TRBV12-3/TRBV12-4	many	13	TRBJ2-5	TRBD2	CASSAGLVETQYF	TGTGCCAGCAGTGCGGGACTAGTGGAGACCCAGTACTTC
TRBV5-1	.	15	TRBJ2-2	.	CASSQGPTNTGELFF	TGCGCCAGCAGCCAGGGGCCAACGAACACCGGGGAGCTGTTTTTT
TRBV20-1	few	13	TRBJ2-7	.	CSASRQVSYEQYF	TGCAGTGCTAGCAGACAGGTCTCCTACGAGCAGTACTTC
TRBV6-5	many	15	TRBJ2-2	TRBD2	CASRGTSGRGGELFF	TGTGCCAGCAGGGGAACTAGCGGGAGAGGAGGGGAGCTGTTTTTT
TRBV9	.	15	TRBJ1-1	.	CASSPLKQANTEAFF	TGTGCCAGCAGCCCCCTGAAGCAGGCGAACACTGAAGCTTTCTTT
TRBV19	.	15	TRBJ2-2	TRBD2	CASTLGLAETGELFF	TGTGCCAGTACTTTAGGGCTAGCGGAGACCGGGGAGCTGTTTTTT
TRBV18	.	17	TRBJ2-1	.	CASSPFNAGISYNEQFF	TGTGCCAGCTCACCATTTAACGCGGGAATCTCCTACAATGAGCAGTTCTTC
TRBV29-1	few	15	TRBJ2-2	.	CSVSSASPNTGELFF	TGCAGCGTTTCTTCAGCTAGCCCGAACACCGGGGAGCTGTTTTTT
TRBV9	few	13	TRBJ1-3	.	CASSVEAGSNIYF	TGTGCCAGCAGCGTAGAAGCGGGCAGTAACATATATTTT
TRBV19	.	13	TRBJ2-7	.	CASSPPGAREQYF	TGTGCCAGTAGTCCACCCGGTGCCCGCGAGCAGTACTTC
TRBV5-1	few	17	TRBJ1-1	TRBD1	CASSLGGLRTGNAEAFF	TGCGCCAGCAGCTTGGGCGGTCTCCGGACAGGGAACGCTGAAGCTTTCTTT
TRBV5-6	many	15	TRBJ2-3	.	CASSLGLGAPDTQYF	TGTGCCAGCAGCTTGGGACTAGGGGCCCCAGATACGCAGTATTTT
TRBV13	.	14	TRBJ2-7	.	CASTLRGTLYEQYF	TGTGCCAGCACCCTTAGGGGGACCCTATACGAGCAGTACTTC
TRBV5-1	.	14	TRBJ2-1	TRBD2	CASSLTGGYNEQFF	TGCGCCAGCAGCTTGACGGGAGGATATAATGAGCAGTTCTTC
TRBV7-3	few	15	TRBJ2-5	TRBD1	CASSPQGRHQETQYF	TGTGCCAGCAGCCCACAGGGGCGACATCAAGAGACCCAGTACTTC
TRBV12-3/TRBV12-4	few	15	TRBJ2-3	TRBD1	CASSLVQGARDTQYF	TGTGCCAGCAGTTTAGTACAGGGGGCAAGAGATACGCAGTATTTT
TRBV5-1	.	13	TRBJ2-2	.	CASSLRDTGELFF	TGCGCCAGCAGCTTGCGAGACACCGGGGAGCTGTTTTTT
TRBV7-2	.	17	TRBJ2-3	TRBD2	CASSLSLASGITDTQYF	TGTGCCAGCAGCTTATCTCTGGCTAGCGGTATCACAGATACGCAGTATTTT
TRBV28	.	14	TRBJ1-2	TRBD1	CASSPDRGTYGYTF	TGTGCCAGCAGCCCCGACAGGGGCACTTATGGCTACACCTTC
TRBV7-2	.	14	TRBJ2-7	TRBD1	CASSLEQGNYEQYF	TGTGCCAGCAGCTTAGAACAGGGGAACTACGAGCAGTACTTC
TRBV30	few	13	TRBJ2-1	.	CAWSSDGGNEQFF	TGTGCCTGGAGTTCAGACGGTGGCAATGAGCAGTTCTTC
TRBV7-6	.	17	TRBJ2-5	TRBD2	CASSLRTRGFQQETQYF	TGTGCCAGCAGCTTACGGACTAGAGGATTTCAGCAAGAGACCCAGTACTTC
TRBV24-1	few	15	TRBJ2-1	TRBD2	CATSDPKTSGNEQFF	TGTGCCACCAGTGATCCGAAGACTAGCGGTAATGAGCAGTTCTTC
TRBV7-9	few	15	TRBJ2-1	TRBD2	CASSSSGSWYNEQFF	TGTGCCAGCAGTTCGAGCGGGAGTTGGTACAATGAGCAGTTCTTC
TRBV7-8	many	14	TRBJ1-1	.	CASSLMASNTEAFF	TGTGCCAGCAGCTTAATGGCGTCGAACACTGAAGCTTTCTTT
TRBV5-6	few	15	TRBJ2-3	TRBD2	CASRETSGKGDTQYF	TGTGCCAGCAGGGAAACTAGCGGGAAGGGAGATACGCAGTATTTT
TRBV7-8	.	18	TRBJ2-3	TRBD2	CASSSGLAGGVGTDTQYF	TGTGCCAGCAGCTCCGGACTAGCGGGAGGCGTCGGAACAGATACGCAGTATTTT
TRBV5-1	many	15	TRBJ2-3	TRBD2	CASSGTSGSADTQYF	TGCGCCAGCAGCGGTACTAGCGGGAGTGCAGATACGCAGTATTTT
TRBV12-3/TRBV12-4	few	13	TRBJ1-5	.	CASSFGGNQPQHF	TGTGCCAGCAGTTTCGGGGGCAATCAGCCCCAGCATTTT
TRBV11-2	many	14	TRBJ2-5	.	CASSSQGGRETQYF	TGTGCCAGCAGCTCTCAGGGGGGCCGGGAGACCCAGTACTTC
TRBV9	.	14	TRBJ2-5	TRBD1	CASSSGTGGETQYF	TGTGCCAGCAGCAGCGGGACAGGGGGGGAGACCCAGTACTTC
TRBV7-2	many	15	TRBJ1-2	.	CASSPRVGGDYGYTF	TGTGCCAGCAGCCCAAGGGTAGGGGGTGACTATGGCTACACCTTC
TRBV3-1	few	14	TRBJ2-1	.	CASSQRTIYNEQFF	TGTGCCAGCAGCCAGCGGACTATCTACAATGAGCAGTTCTTC
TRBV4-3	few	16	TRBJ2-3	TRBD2	CASSLSGTSRTDTQYF	TGCGCCAGCAGCCTTAGCGGGACTAGCAGAACAGATACGCAGTATTTT
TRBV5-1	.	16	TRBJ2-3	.	CASSLFMGPGADTQYF	TGCGCCAGCAGCTTGTTCATGGGGCCGGGCGCAGATACGCAGTATTTT
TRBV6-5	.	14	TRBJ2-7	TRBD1	CASSVGTGLYEQYF	TGTGCCAGCAGTGTTGGGACAGGTCTCTACGAGCAGTACTTC